This T cell receptor beta chain was recorded in a study of blood T cell repertoires in COVID-19. Study-wide context: Material from acute and convalescent COVID-19 was sourced from the United States, Italy and Spain. T cells, B-cell-depleted T cells, or PBMCs provided the cDNA or gDNA that served as material.

Germline V CDR1 and CDR2: SGHRS, YFSETQ. The CDR3 runs to 14 residues. The junction had 8 bases not matched to a gene; V was cut back by 7 bases and J by 4 bases. The authors' processing: Nucleated cell number was recorded as an estimate derived from reference gene primer amplification. Sequenced by immunoSEQ multiplex PCR; TCRdb stores in-frame clones only, minus some. D and trimming come from the DNA, and the V and J calls and clone size come from that table. Of approximately 130,000 clones in the sample, 77% were seen once. The sequence derives from a man older than 75 with acute or convalescent COVID-19. The sample comprised peripheral blood. V gene TRBV5-1 combines with J gene TRBJ2-5, with 9 positions matching TRBD1. In DNA, the CDR3 is TGCGCCAGCCAGACAGGGGGAAGAGGAGAGACCCAGTACTTC. Residues: CASQTGGRGETQYF.